These T cell receptor beta chains were read from a single sample in a study of blood T cell repertoires in COVID-19. The data were produced by immunoSEQ multiplex PCR, yet TCRdb's version contains in-frame clones alone and is incomplete. The repertoire holds tens of thousands of clones, approximately 90% seen once, with around 4.5% in the top ten. Source material: peripheral blood. These receptors originate from an elderly woman with active COVID-19. Each CDR3 is given with its conserved first and last residue. A D gene is named only where the DNA matches it firmly. Clone size appears in some rows only: once, few, many, or a class for an expanded clone.

>TRBV11-2|-|TRBJ1-2|TRBD1|16
CASSLDSGRGNYGYTF
TGTGCCAGCAGCTTAGATAGCGGCAGGGGGAACTATGGCTACACCTTC
>TRBV13|-|TRBJ1-2|-|14
CASSIERLNYGYTF
TGTGCCAGCAGCATAGAACGACTTAACTATGGCTACACCTTC
>TRBV19|-|TRBJ2-1|-|16
CASNPGRSGGYNEQFF
TGTGCCAGTAACCCCGGCCGCTCAGGAGGGTACAATGAGCAGTTCTTC
>TRBV5-1|-|TRBJ1-3|-|16
CASSLGPVGAGNTIYF
TGCGCCAGCAGCTTGGGACCCGTAGGGGCTGGAAACACCATATATTTT
>TRBV7-2|-|TRBJ1-2|TRBD1|16
CASSASGTGSLQGYTF
TGTGCCAGCAGCGCCTCCGGGACAGGGTCTCTTCAGGGCTACACCTTC
>TRBV11-2|-|TRBJ2-1|-|16
CASSPRAARSIDEQFF
TGTGCCAGCAGCCCCAGGGCAGCCCGGAGTATTGATGAGCAGTTCTTC
>TRBV5-1|-|TRBJ2-3|-|16
CASSLGGNGYTDTQYF
TGCGCCAGCAGCTTGGGAGGGAATGGGTACACAGATACGCAGTATTTT
>TRBV27|-|TRBJ2-1|TRBD2|16
CASSPLTSGRYNEQFF
TGTGCCAGCAGTCCCCTGACTAGCGGGAGGTACAATGAGCAGTTCTTC
>TRBV3-1/TRBV3-2|once|TRBJ1-3|-|13
CASSLEGGNTIYF
TGTGCCAGCAGCCTCGAAGGCGGGAACACCATATATTTT
>TRBV28|-|TRBJ1-2|-|12
CASSWGLYGYTF
TGTGCCAGCAGTTGGGGACTCTATGGCTACACCTTC
>TRBV18|-|TRBJ2-7|TRBD2|15
CASSPRLATTYEQYF
TGTGCCAGCTCACCCAGACTAGCGACCACCTACGAGCAGTACTTC
>TRBV28|-|TRBJ2-2|-|14
CASSSSGNTGELFF
TGTGCCAGCAGTTCATCGGGGAACACCGGGGAGCTGTTTTTT
>TRBV5-1|-|TRBJ2-5|TRBD1|14
CASSLVTGQETQYF
TGCGCCAGCAGCTTAGTGACAGGGCAAGAGACCCAGTACTTC
>TRBV6-4|-|TRBJ2-3|TRBD2|18
CASRSGTSGSLDGDTQYF
TGTGCCAGCAGATCAGGGACTAGCGGGAGTCTGGATGGGGATACGCAGTATTTT
>TRBV7-3|-|TRBJ2-1|-|16
CASSLRRVTLYNEQFF
TGTGCCAGCAGCTTAAGGCGGGTCACCCTCTACAATGAGCAGTTCTTC
>TRBV28|-|TRBJ2-1|TRBD2|16
CASIGMILAGGIEQFF
TGTGCCAGCATTGGTATGATACTAGCGGGAGGGATTGAGCAGTTCTTC